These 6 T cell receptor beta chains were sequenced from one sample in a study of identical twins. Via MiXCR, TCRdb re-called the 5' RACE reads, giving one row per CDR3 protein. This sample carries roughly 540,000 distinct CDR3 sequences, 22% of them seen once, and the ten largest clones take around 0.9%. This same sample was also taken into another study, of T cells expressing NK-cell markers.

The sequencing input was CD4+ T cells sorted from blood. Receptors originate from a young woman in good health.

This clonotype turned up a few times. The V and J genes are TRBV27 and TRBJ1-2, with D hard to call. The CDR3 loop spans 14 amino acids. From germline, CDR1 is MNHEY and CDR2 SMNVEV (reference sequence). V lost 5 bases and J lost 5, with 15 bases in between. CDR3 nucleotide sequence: TGTGCCAGCAGTCCCTTACGCCCTGTGTATGGCTACACCTTC. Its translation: CASSPLRPVYGYTF.

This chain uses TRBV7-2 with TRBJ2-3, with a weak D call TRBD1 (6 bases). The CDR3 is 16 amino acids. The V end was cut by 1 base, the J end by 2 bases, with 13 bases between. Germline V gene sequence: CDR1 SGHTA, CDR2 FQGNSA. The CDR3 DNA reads TGTGCCAGCAGCTTAGTGGGGGCCGTCCCCACAGATACGCAGTATTTT. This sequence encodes CASSLVGAVPTDTQYF.

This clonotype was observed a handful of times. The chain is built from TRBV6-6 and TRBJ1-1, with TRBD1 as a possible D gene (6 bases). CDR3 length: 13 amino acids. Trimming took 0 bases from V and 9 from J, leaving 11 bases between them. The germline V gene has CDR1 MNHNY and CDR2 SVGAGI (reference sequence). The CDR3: CASSYSTGTKAFF. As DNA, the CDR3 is TGTGCCAGCAGTTACTCGACTGGGACAAAAGCTTTCTTT.

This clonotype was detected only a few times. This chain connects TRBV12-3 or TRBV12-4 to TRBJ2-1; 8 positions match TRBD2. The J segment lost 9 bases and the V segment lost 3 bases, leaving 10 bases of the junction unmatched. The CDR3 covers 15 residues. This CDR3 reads CASSFAGGRSGEQFF. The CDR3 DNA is TGTGCCAGCAGTTTTGCGGGGGGCAGGTCCGGTGAGCAGTTCTTC.

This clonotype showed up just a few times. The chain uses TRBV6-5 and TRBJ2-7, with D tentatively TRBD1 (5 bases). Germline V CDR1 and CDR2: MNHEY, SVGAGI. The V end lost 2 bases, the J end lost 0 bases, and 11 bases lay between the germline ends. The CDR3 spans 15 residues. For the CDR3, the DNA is TGTGCCAGCAGTTACAGTCGACAGAGCTCCTACGAGCAGTACTTC. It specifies CASSYSRQSSYEQYF.

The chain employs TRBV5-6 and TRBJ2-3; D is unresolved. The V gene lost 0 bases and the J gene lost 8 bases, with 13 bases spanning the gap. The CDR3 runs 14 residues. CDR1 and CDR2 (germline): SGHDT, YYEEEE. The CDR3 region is CASSLVQAPRTQYF. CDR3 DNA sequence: TGTGCCAGCAGCTTGGTTCAGGCCCCCCGTACGCAGTATTTT.